The 27 T cell receptor beta chains given below trace back to one sample, sequenced in a study of blood T cell repertoires in COVID-19. Assay used: immunoSEQ multiplex PCR; TCRdb lists only in-frame clones, some missing. The data hold fewer than 90,000 clones, with 76% observed a single time. Sequencing input: peripheral blood. The receptor set was obtained from a man aged 60 to 75 with COVID-19, enrolled during active disease.

This clone has only a few counts. The chain combines TRBV2 with TRBJ2-7; 9 bases are a match to TRBD2. This CDR3 comprises 12 residues. CDR1 and CDR2 (germline): SNHLY, FYNNEI. Unmatched junction bases numbered 10, after V lost 10 bases and J lost 9 bases. The CDR3 DNA sequence: TGTGCCAAAGCGGGAGGACCTGACAGGCAGTACTTC. Its protein is CAKAGGPDRQYF.

The V gene is TRBV6-5, the J gene TRBJ1-5, with D perhaps matching TRBD1 (5 bases). CDR3 length: 13 residues. V lost 6 bases and J lost 5, with 11 bases in between. CDR1 MNHEY and CDR2 SVGAGI come from the germline V gene. In DNA, the CDR3 is TGTGCCAGCAGCCCGGGGGGGGATCAGCCCCAGCATTTT. Its protein product is CASSPGGDQPQHF.

The chain couples TRBV11-3 to TRBJ2-5; 7 bases align to TRBD2. This CDR3 has 17 residues. Trimming cost V 1 base and J 5 bases; bases outside gene matches: 13. Germline V gene lookup returns CDR1 SGHNT and CDR2 YENEEA. The CDR3 nucleotides are TGTGCCAGCAGCTTAGTAGGGGAGTCAGCGGGACGCGAGACCCAGTACTTC. It codes for CASSLVGESAGRETQYF.

The chain is built from TRBV6-5 and TRBJ2-2, with D unclear. The CDR3 is made up of 13 amino acids. Trimming took off 0 bases at V and 5 bases at J, with 4 bases between the two ends. The germline V gene encodes CDR1 MNHEY and CDR2 SVGAGI. The DNA for the CDR3 is TGTGCCAGCAGTTACTCCCGGACCGGGGAGCTGTTTTTT. Its protein product is CASSYSRTGELFF.

The chain couples TRBV19 to TRBJ2-5, with a possible D match to TRBD2 (6 bases). The CDR3 loop spans 14 amino acids. From germline, CDR1 is LNHDA and CDR2 SQIVND (reference sequence). V was trimmed by 5 bases and J by 2 bases, leaving 12 bases between them. The CDR3 DNA reads TGTGCCAGTAGTGAGACGGACTATCAAGAGACCCAGTACTTC. Its translation: CASSETDYQETQYF.

The chain joins TRBV27 to TRBJ1-1, with D maybe TRBD1 (6 bases). Germline loops: CDR1 MNHEY, CDR2 SMNVEV (reference sequence). Trimming removed 5 bases at V and 8 bases at J, with 15 bases between. This CDR3 contains 13 residues. The CDR3 region is CASSRPGHAEAFF. The CDR3 coding sequence is TGTGCCAGCAGTAGGCCGGGACACGCCGAAGCTTTCTTT.

This chain uses TRBV5-4 with TRBJ2-1; weak D call: TRBD1 (5 bases). Germline assignment: CDR1 SGHNT and CDR2 YYREEE (reference sequence). The CDR3 loop spans 13 amino acids. Trimming removed 1 base from V and 6 bases from J, with 8 bases in between. CDR3 coding DNA: TGTGCCAGCAGCTTGCAAGGGGTCAATGAGCAGTTCTTC. It translates to CASSLQGVNEQFF.

V usage is TRBV11-2 and J usage is TRBJ2-5; D might be TRBD2 (5 bases). The CDR3 runs to 11 residues. The germline gives CDR1 SGHAT, CDR2 FQNNGV. With 8 bases removed from V and 5 bases from J, the gap between germline ends came to 9 bases. Written as DNA, the CDR3 is TGTGCCAGCGGCCGCGGGGAGACCCAGTACTTC. Amino acids: CASGRGETQYF.

CDR3: CATQRGRGGELFF. For the CDR3, the DNA is TGTGCCACCCAGAGGGGCAGGGGCGGGGAGCTGTTTTTT. The V call is TRBV6-5, the J call TRBJ2-2, with a possible D match to TRBD1 (6 bases). Germline V CDR1 and CDR2: MNHEY, SVGAGI. The CDR3 covers 13 residues. V lost 10 bases and J lost 7, with 16 bases in between.

J is TRBJ2-7 and V is TRBV7-9, with 8 bases fitting TRBD1. Germline values: CDR1 SEHNR, CDR2 FQNEAQ (reference sequence). V was clipped by 6 bases and J by 3 bases; unmatched bases: 10. The CDR3 is 15 residues long. CDR3 nucleotides: TGTGCCAGCAGACCAACCGGGACAGGACGCTACGAGCAGTACTTC. Protein product: CASRPTGTGRYEQYF.

The chain links TRBV7-3 to TRBJ2-2, with a tentative D call TRBD2 (5 bases). V lost 5 bases and J 0 bases, leaving 13 bases between the germline ends. Germline loops: CDR1 SGHTA, CDR2 FQGTGA. The CDR3 contains 16 residues. The DNA for the CDR3 is TGTGCCAGCAGCCAAGTCGGCGGGTCGAACACCGGGGAGCTGTTTTTT. This sequence encodes CASSQVGGSNTGELFF.

V usage is TRBV9 and J usage is TRBJ2-5; 7 positions agree with TRBD2. The CDR3 extends over 13 amino acids. The germline CDR1 and CDR2 sequences are SGDLS and YYNGEE. V lost 5 bases to trimming and J lost 6 bases; unmatched junction nucleotides: 7. The chain's CDR3 is CASSAQGGQTQYF. CDR3 DNA sequence: TGTGCCAGCAGTGCTCAGGGAGGGCAGACCCAGTACTTC.

The chain joins TRBV30 to TRBJ2-3, with D unresolved. Trimming cost V 5 bases and J 0 bases, with 6 bases left between them. CDR3 length: 12 residues. CDR1 is GTSNPN, CDR2 SVGIG, per germline (reference sequence). The CDR3 DNA follows: TGTGCCTGGTCTTTTAGCACAGATACGCAGTATTTT. Amino acid sequence: CAWSFSTDTQYF.

The chain recombines TRBV27 with TRBJ2-3; a possible D gene is TRBD2 (6 bases). CDR1 and CDR2 from the germline V gene are MNHEY and SMNVEV (reference sequence). The CDR3 extends over 15 amino acids. Trimming cost V 3 bases and J 4 bases, with 14 bases left between them. CDR3 residues: CASSFSGAAPDTQYF. DNA of the CDR3: TGTGCCAGCAGTTTTTCGGGAGCTGCCCCAGATACGCAGTATTTT.

This clone was seen more than once but under ten times. The rearrangement joins TRBV9 to TRBJ2-2; 8 nucleotides agree with TRBD1. This CDR3 comprises 16 residues. Germline CDR1 and CDR2: SGDLS and YYNGEE. V shed 3 bases and J 5 bases; nucleotides not matched to a gene: 9. CDR3 sequence: CASSAQGQGKTGELFF. In DNA, the CDR3 is TGTGCCAGCAGCGCCCAAGGACAGGGTAAAACCGGGGAGCTGTTTTTT.

V is TRBV11-1 and J is TRBJ2-2; TRBD2 is a possible D gene (5 bases). Trimming took 5 bases from V and 5 from J, leaving 18 bases between them. The CDR3 length is 16 residues. Per germline, CDR1 SGHAT and CDR2 FQDESV (reference sequence). DNA for the CDR3: TGTGCCAGCAGCGCACCAAGGGCGGGCCGGACCGGGGAGCTGTTTTTT. The encoded protein is CASSAPRAGRTGELFF. Looking up the rest from reference TRBV11-1 and TRBJ2-2 gives the full variable domain: EAEVAQSPRYKITEKSQAVAFWCDPISGHATLYWYRQILGQGPELLVQFQDESVVDDSQLPKDRFSAERLKGVDSTLKIQPAELGDSAMYLCASSAPRAGRTGELFFGEGSRLTVL.

The chain is built from TRBV30 and TRBJ2-5; possibly TRBD2 for D (7 bases). V lost 0 bases, J lost 5 bases, and 13 bases lay in between. The CDR3 spans 14 residues. Germline V gene sequence: CDR1 GTSNPN, CDR2 SVGIG (reference sequence). This CDR3 is CAWSVGGGRETQYF. The CDR3, as DNA: TGTGCCTGGAGTGTAGGCGGGGGCCGGGAGACCCAGTACTTC.

This clone appeared a few times. The rearrangement joins TRBV7-3 to TRBJ2-1; 7 nucleotides align to TRBD2. This CDR3 is built from 16 residues. Trimming removed 5 bases from V and 3 bases from J; junction bases left unmatched: 10. Looked up from germline, CDR1 is SGHTA and CDR2 is FQGTGA. DNA for the CDR3: TGTGCCAGCAGCACACGAGCGGGAACGGTCTACAATGAGCAGTTCTTC. Residues: CASSTRAGTVYNEQFF.

CDR3 loop: CASSVPGQGFQPQHF. DNA for the CDR3: TGTGCCAGCAGCGTACCGGGACAGGGGTTTCAGCCCCAGCATTTT. The rearrangement uses TRBV7-7 and TRBJ1-5, with 10 bases matching TRBD1. Per the germline V gene, CDR1 is SSHAT and CDR2 is FNYEAQ (reference sequence). V lost 5 bases to trimming and J lost 6 bases; unmatched junction nucleotides: 7. CDR3 length: 15 amino acids.

Only a few counts were recorded for this clone. V and J are TRBV6-6 and TRBJ1-1, with D hard to call. The V gene lost 4 bases and the J gene lost 2 bases, with 8 bases spanning the gap. The germline V gene has CDR1 MNHNY and CDR2 SVGAGI (reference sequence). The CDR3 covers 13 residues. CDR3 in DNA: TGTGCCAGCAGTTTTACGGTTAACACTGAAGCTTTCTTT. Protein: CASSFTVNTEAFF.

The genes are TRBV5-1 and TRBJ2-5, with a weak D call TRBD2 (6 bases). Germline CDR1 SGHRS, CDR2 YFSETQ. The CDR3 runs 14 residues. V was shortened by 0 bases and J by 4 bases, with 10 bases between the two germline ends. The CDR3 loop reads CASSLEVGGETQYF. In DNA, the CDR3 is TGCGCCAGCAGCTTGGAGGTGGGGGGAGAGACCCAGTACTTC.

The chain recombines TRBV6-4 with TRBJ2-3; D is uncertain. The germline gives CDR1 MRHNA, CDR2 SNTAGT. V lost 3 bases and J lost 0, with 13 bases in between. This CDR3 has 16 amino acids. CDR3 sequence reads: CASSDYGTVSTDTQYF. The CDR3 DNA reads TGTGCCAGCAGTGATTACGGTACGGTTAGCACAGATACGCAGTATTTT.

The chain recombines TRBV20-1 with TRBJ1-1; D ambiguous. The CDR3 loop spans 11 amino acids. CDR1 and CDR2 from the germline V gene are DFQATT and SNEGSKA (reference sequence). Trimming removed 3 bases at V and 7 bases at J, with 9 bases between. CDR3 nucleotide sequence: TGCAGTGCTAGGCCCCTATATGAAGCTTTCTTT. This sequence encodes CSARPLYEAFF.

This chain uses TRBV4-1 with TRBJ2-5; D not certain. The ends were cut back, 1 base at V and 4 bases at J, with 16 bases in the middle. The CDR3 covers 16 residues. From germline, CDR1 is MGHRA and CDR2 YSYEKL. CDR3 protein: CASSQGDSPRGETQYF. For the CDR3, the DNA is TGCGCCAGCAGCCAAGGCGACTCGCCGAGAGGAGAGACCCAGTACTTC.

The rearrangement uses TRBV27 and TRBJ2-3; 7 bases line up with TRBD1. Per germline, CDR1 MNHEY and CDR2 SMNVEV (reference sequence). This CDR3 is built from 16 residues. Germline trimming cut 5 bases from V and 4 bases from J; bases unmatched to any gene: 12. CDR3 sequence: CASSPRDRGGPDTQYF. CDR3 in DNA: TGTGCCAGCAGTCCCCGGGACAGAGGAGGCCCAGATACGCAGTATTTT.

In this sample, this clone turned up once. The chain has TRBV19 and TRBJ1-4; tentative D call: TRBD1 (5 bases). Trimming shortened V by 7 bases and J by 6 bases, and 15 bases separated the two germline ends. The CDR3 runs 14 residues. CDR1 LNHDA and CDR2 SQIVND come from the germline V gene (reference sequence). The CDR3 spells CASTLGGLHEKLFF. The CDR3 coding sequence is TGTGCCAGTACCCTGGGGGGACTCCATGAAAAACTGTTTTTT.

V usage is TRBV10-2 and J usage is TRBJ2-2; possibly TRBD1 for D (7 bases). The germline V and J ends were trimmed by 10 bases and 4 bases, with 13 bases remaining between them. Germline V gene lookup returns CDR1 WSHSY and CDR2 SAAADI. This CDR3 has 13 residues. The CDR3 DNA sequence: TGCGCCATACGACAGGGAGGCACCGGGGAGCTGTTTTTT. As protein: CAIRQGGTGELFF.